This T cell receptor beta chain was identified in a study of Ad26.COV2.S vaccination and SARS-CoV-2 variants. Study details: Intramuscular Ad26.COV2.S doses were given once or twice, 56 days apart.

General study findings and limits: Breadth and depth estimates from TCRs may understate total T cell responses.

Assay: immunoSEQ multiplex PCR; the TCRdb copy retains only in-frame clones and omits some. The table shows a few hundred thousand clones, with around nine tenths occurring only once. Stated treatment: some 20 received Ad26.COV2.S at low or high dose, single or two shots; roughly 5 received placebo; per-sample allocation not given. Sampling was performed 63 days after the first vaccine or placebo injection. Trimming cost V 6 bases and J 0 bases, with 15 bases left between them. The CDR3 consists of 15 residues. Germline CDR1 reads SGHKS; CDR2 reads YYEKEE (reference sequence). For this clone: What it binds is not known.

The material was peripheral blood, obtained in a trial of Ad26.COV2.S vaccine versus placebo. The sequence was obtained from a person between 18 and 59 years old who received the Ad26.COV2.S COVID-19 vaccine or a placebo. The J gene is TRBJ1-2, the V gene TRBV5-5; D is unclear. This CDR3 reads CASILTVPANYGYTF. The CDR3 region has the DNA TGTGCCAGCATCCTGACGGTACCAGCTAACTATGGCTACACCTTC.